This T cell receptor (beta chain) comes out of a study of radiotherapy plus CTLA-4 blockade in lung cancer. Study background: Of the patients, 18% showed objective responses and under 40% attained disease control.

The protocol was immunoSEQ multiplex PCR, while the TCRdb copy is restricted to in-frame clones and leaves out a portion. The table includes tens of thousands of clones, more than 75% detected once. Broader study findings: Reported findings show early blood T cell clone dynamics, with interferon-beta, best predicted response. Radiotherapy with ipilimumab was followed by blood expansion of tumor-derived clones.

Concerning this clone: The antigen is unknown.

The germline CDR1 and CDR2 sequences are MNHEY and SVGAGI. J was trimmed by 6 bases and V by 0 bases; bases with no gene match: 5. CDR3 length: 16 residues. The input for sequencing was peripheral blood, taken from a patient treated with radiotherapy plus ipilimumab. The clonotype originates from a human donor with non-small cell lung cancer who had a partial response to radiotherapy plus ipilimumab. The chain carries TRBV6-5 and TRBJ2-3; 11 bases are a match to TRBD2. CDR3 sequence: CASSYSTSGTLDTQYF. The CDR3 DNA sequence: TGTGCCAGCAGTTACTCGACTAGCGGGACGTTGGATACGCAGTATTTT.